The 30 T cell receptor beta chains below come from one sample, sequenced in a study of T cell changes during pregnancy in multiple sclerosis. Assay: immunoSEQ multiplex PCR; the TCRdb copy retains only in-frame clones and omits some. The data show 25,000 to 35,000 clones, with roughly 86% seen just once and 8.3% held by the top ten. The material was CD8+ T cells from peripheral blood mononuclear cells, obtained in the second trimester of pregnancy. The receptors derive from a female donor with multiple sclerosis, enrolled in a pregnancy study.

The gene calls are TRBV12-5 and TRBJ2-7, with 11 bases lining up with TRBD1. CDR3 length: 14 residues. CDR1 and CDR2 (germline): LGHNT, FRNRAP. Trimming at V came to 6 bases and at J to 5 bases, leaving 6 bases not matched to a gene. CDR3 nucleotide sequence: TGTGCTAGTGGCCACCGGGACAGGGGGGACGAGCAGTACTTC. Its protein product is CASGHRDRGDEQYF.

The rearrangement uses TRBV18 and TRBJ2-7; 7 nucleotides line up with TRBD2. After removal of 6 bases from V and 3 bases from J, the junction contained 5 bases not matched to a gene. CDR1 is KGHSH and CDR2 is LQKENI in the germline V gene. The CDR3 is 13 amino acids. The CDR3 here is CASSYGGGYEQYF. CDR3 DNA: TGTGCCAGCTCCTATGGGGGGGGCTACGAGCAGTACTTC.

V usage is TRBV9 and J usage is TRBJ1-2; possible D gene TRBD1, 6 bases. The CDR3 contains 15 residues. The V end lost 3 bases, the J end lost 4 bases, and 16 bases lay between the germline ends. Germline assignment: CDR1 SGDLS and CDR2 YYNGEE. The CDR3 DNA reads as TGTGCCAGCAGCGAGGGAGGGGGAGGGAGCTATGGCTACACCTTC. It yields the protein CASSEGGGGSYGYTF.

This chain links TRBV2 with TRBJ1-2, with 9 bases that match TRBD1. The CDR3 is 13 residues long. V lost 6 bases, J lost 8 bases, and 7 bases stayed unmatched. Germline V gene lookup returns CDR1 SNHLY and CDR2 FYNNEI. The CDR3 loop is CASRGTGTQGYTF. CDR3 sequence (DNA): TGTGCCAGCAGGGGGACAGGGACTCAGGGCTACACCTTC.

The rearrangement links TRBV30 to TRBJ1-2; 8 bases align to TRBD1. The V gene's germline CDR1 is GTSNPN and CDR2 SVGIG (reference sequence). The ends lost 0 bases at V and 5 bases at J; junction bases unmatched: 8. The CDR3 is made up of 15 amino acids. Written as DNA, the CDR3 is TGTGCCTGGAGTGTAGGCAGGGGGCGCGGATATGGCTACACCTTC. Encoded protein: CAWSVGRGRGYGYTF.

This chain connects TRBV4-2 to TRBJ1-1; D remains ambiguous. V was clipped by 1 base and J by 4 bases, with 7 bases between them. CDR3 size: 13 residues. The germline V gene has CDR1 LGHNA and CDR2 YNFKEQ. CDR3 sequence reads: CASSQGLSTEAFF. The CDR3 DNA follows: TGTGCCAGCAGCCAAGGTTTGAGCACTGAAGCTTTCTTT.

This clone was seen just once. This chain joins TRBV9 and TRBJ2-7, with TRBD1 matching 8 bases. CDR1 and CDR2 (germline): SGDLS, YYNGEE. The junction had 11 bases not matched to a gene; V was cut back by 7 bases and J by 5 bases. The CDR3 totals 14 residues. The CDR3 region has the DNA TGTGCCAGCGGCCCGGGACAGGTGGGTGACGAGCAGTACTTC. Encoded protein: CASGPGQVGDEQYF.

This rearrangement joins TRBV12-5 to TRBJ2-2; TRBD2 aligns across 13 bases. CDR1 is LGHNT and CDR2 is FRNRAP in the germline V gene. The CDR3 is 15 amino acids. Germline trimming cut 6 bases from V and 6 bases from J; bases unmatched to any gene: 4. In DNA, the CDR3 is TGTGCTAGTGGCAGGACTAGCGGGGGAGCCGGGGAGCTGTTTTTT. This encodes CASGRTSGGAGELFF. Using reference TRBV12-5 and TRBJ2-2 for the parts outside the CDR3, the full variable domain is DARVTQTPRHKVTEMGQEVTMRCQPILGHNTVFWYRQTMMQGLELLAYFRNRAPLDDSGMPKDRFSAEMPDATLATLKIQPSEPRDSAVYFCASGRTSGGAGELFFGEGSRLTVL.

The chain couples TRBV30 to TRBJ2-2; 9 bases line up with TRBD1. From germline, CDR1 is GTSNPN and CDR2 SVGIG (reference sequence). J lost 6 bases, V lost 7 bases, and 15 bases had no gene match. The CDR3 spans 16 residues. The CDR3: CASDELGQGGAGELFF. Here the CDR3 DNA reads TGTGCCTCCGACGAGTTGGGACAGGGAGGAGCCGGGGAGCTGTTTTTT.

The chain has TRBV6-1 and TRBJ1-1; 7 bases line up with TRBD1. The V segment lost 7 bases and the J segment 5 bases; nucleotides outside the gene matches: 10. The length of the CDR3 is 14 residues. Per germline, CDR1 MNHNS and CDR2 SASEGT. As DNA, the CDR3 is TGTGCCAGCACCCCTACAGGGGAGTGGACTGAAGCTTTCTTT. This sequence encodes CASTPTGEWTEAFF.

Remarks on this clone: Compared with germline, one end of the junction differs, possibly owing to a read error. This chain connects TRBV5-5 to TRBJ1-1; 8 bases are a match to TRBD1. This CDR3 has 14 amino acids. Germline CDR1 reads SGHKS; CDR2 reads YYEKEE (reference sequence). The DNA of the CDR3 is TGTGCCAGCAGGTTGGGCAGGGGGCGGACTGAAGCTTTCTTT. The encoded protein is CASRLGRGRTEAFF.

This sequence joins TRBV7-9 and TRBJ2-7; D is unclear. Trimming cost V 4 bases and J 2 bases, with 9 bases left between them. This CDR3 has 13 residues. Germline loops: CDR1 SEHNR, CDR2 FQNEAQ (reference sequence). The DNA of the CDR3 is TGTGCCAGCAGCTCGACCGACACCTACGAGCAGTACTTC. Protein product: CASSSTDTYEQYF.

The chain recombines TRBV20-1 with TRBJ1-1; tentative D call: TRBD1 (5 bases). This CDR3 is built from 11 residues. The V end was cut by 6 bases, the J end by 8 bases, with 13 bases between. Germline loops: CDR1 DFQATT, CDR2 SNEGSKA (reference sequence). CDR3 nucleotide sequence: TGCAGTGCGAGGAAACAGGTAGAAGCTTTCTTT. It specifies CSARKQVEAFF.

This rearrangement joins TRBV10-2 to TRBJ2-7; a possible D gene is TRBD2 (5 bases). V lost 2 bases and J lost 2, with 19 bases in between. The CDR3 runs 17 residues. Germline V lookup: CDR1 WSHSY, CDR2 SAAADI. CDR3: CASSEHPLAYTAYEQYF. CDR3 DNA sequence: TGCGCCAGCAGTGAGCACCCTTTAGCGTACACAGCCTACGAGCAGTACTTC.

V gene TRBV7-8 combines with J gene TRBJ1-1; tentatively, D is TRBD1 (5 bases). The CDR3 totals 17 residues. Trimming cost V 1 base and J 4 bases, with 19 bases left between them. Germline CDR1 and CDR2: SGHVS and FQNEAQ. In DNA, the CDR3 is TGTGCCAGCAGCTTAGATGGTGGGGCCCGCGGGGGCACTGAAGCTTTCTTT. This translates into CASSLDGGARGGTEAFF.

The rearrangement uses TRBV5-8 and TRBJ2-1; D not certain. V was pared by 0 bases and J by 4 bases, with 5 bases between. CDR3 length: 13 residues. Per germline, CDR1 SGHTS and CDR2 YDEGEE. Written as DNA, the CDR3 is TGTGCCAGCAGCTTGGGCTATTACAATGAGCAGTTCTTC. It specifies CASSLGYYNEQFF. Variable domain in full (rest from reference TRBV5-8 and TRBJ2-1): EAGVTQSPTHLIKTRGQQATLRCSPISGHTSVYWYQQALGLGLQFLLWYDEGEERNRGNFPPRFSGRQFPNYSSELNVNALELEDSALYLCASSLGYYNEQFFGPGTRLTVL.

The rearrangement links TRBV27 to TRBJ2-7, with 7 positions matching TRBD1. Germline lookup yields CDR1 MNHEY and CDR2 SMNVEV (reference sequence). The CDR3 is made up of 16 amino acids. After removal of 0 bases from V and 7 bases from J, the junction contained 12 bases not matched to a gene. The CDR3 region has the DNA TGTGCCAGCAGTTTATCTCCCGGGACAGCCGAGAAGGAGCAGTACTTC. Its protein product is CASSLSPGTAEKEQYF.

This sequence joins TRBV6-5 and TRBJ2-3; TRBD1 agrees at 7 bases. The CDR3 contains 15 residues. V was pared by 5 bases and J by 8 bases, with 13 bases of the junction left unmatched. In germline, CDR1 is MNHEY, CDR2 SVGAGI. In DNA, the CDR3 is TGTGCCAGCAGTCCGCTTACAGGGGAATTGAGTACGCAGTATTTT. It yields the protein CASSPLTGELSTQYF.

This chain uses TRBV29-1 with TRBJ2-2; the D gene is possibly TRBD2 (7 bases). The V gene lost 2 bases and the J gene lost 6 bases, with 13 bases spanning the gap. The CDR3 contains 14 residues. Germline V gives CDR1 SQVTM, CDR2 ANQGSEA. As DNA, the CDR3 is TGCAGCGTTGAATCCGGGGGGCGGGCCGGGGAGCTGTTTTTT. This sequence encodes CSVESGGRAGELFF.

The chain combines TRBV7-6 with TRBJ2-1; 9 nucleotides agree with TRBD1. The CDR3 covers 15 residues. V dropped 1 base and J dropped 4; count of bases not matched to a gene: 2. Looked up from germline, CDR1 is SGHVS and CDR2 is FNYEAQ. The CDR3 DNA reads as TGTGCCAGCAGCTTAGAACAGGGGGCGTACAATGAGCAGTTCTTC. This sequence encodes CASSLEQGAYNEQFF.

This clone was counted once. The rearrangement links TRBV7-6 to TRBJ1-5; no definite D call. V lost 5 bases and J 6 bases, leaving 14 bases between the germline ends. Germline V gene lookup returns CDR1 SGHVS and CDR2 FNYEAQ. The CDR3 extends over 14 amino acids. The CDR3 coding sequence is TGTGCCAGCAGCCTCGGGGAGGGCGGTCAGCCCCAGCATTTT. Its protein product is CASSLGEGGQPQHF.

The chain employs TRBV5-5 and TRBJ2-1; the D is unclear. V was trimmed by 0 bases and J by 5 bases, leaving 9 bases between them. CDR3 size: 14 residues. CDR1 and CDR2 from the germline V gene are SGHKS and YYEKEE (reference sequence). CDR3 loop: CASSLVTADNEQFF. The CDR3 nucleotides are TGTGCCAGCAGCTTGGTAACCGCGGACAATGAGCAGTTCTTC.

This clone came up a few times. The chain is built from TRBV29-1 and TRBJ1-1; D gene unclear. The CDR3 length is 11 residues. Trimming took off 5 bases at V and 11 bases at J, with 15 bases between the two ends. The germline CDR1 and CDR2 sequences are SQVTM and ANQGSEA. Here the CDR3 DNA reads TGCAGCGTTTTCGACATCGGTGGGGCTTTCTTT. Translation gives CSVFDIGGAFF.

V usage is TRBV5-1 and J usage is TRBJ1-1; 7 bases are shared with TRBD1. Germline V gene lookup returns CDR1 SGHRS and CDR2 YFSETQ. The junction had 4 bases not matched to a gene; V was cut back by 4 bases and J by 1 base. This CDR3 is built from 14 residues. The CDR3 nucleotides are TGCGCCAGCAGCCCGACAGGGCGGAACACTGAAGCTTTCTTT. Amino acids: CASSPTGRNTEAFF.

The table lists this clone with a few counts. V usage is TRBV10-2 and J usage is TRBJ1-2, with a tentative D call TRBD1 (6 bases). CDR1 and CDR2 (germline): WSHSY, SAAADI. With 8 bases removed from V and 4 bases from J, the gap between germline ends came to 8 bases. This CDR3 has 11 amino acids. CDR3 loop: CASGGPYGYTF. Here the CDR3 DNA reads TGCGCCAGCGGGGGCCCCTATGGCTACACCTTC.

The chain combines TRBV5-5 with TRBJ2-7; possibly TRBD1 for D (5 bases). The CDR3 is 14 amino acids. V lost 4 bases, J lost 0 bases, and 11 bases lay in between. From germline, CDR1 is SGHKS and CDR2 YYEKEE (reference sequence). CDR3 region: CASSERGYSYEQYF. The CDR3, as DNA: TGTGCCAGCAGCGAAAGGGGCTACTCCTACGAGCAGTACTTC.

This clone turned up a few times. The rearrangement uses TRBV29-1 and TRBJ2-7; D may be TRBD1 (6 bases). The V gene lost 6 bases and the J gene lost 4 bases, with 22 bases spanning the gap. CDR1 SQVTM and CDR2 ANQGSEA come from the germline V gene. The CDR3 sequence is 15 residues long. In DNA form, the CDR3 reads TGCAGCGTCTGGCGAGTGGGGGCGCCGGGGTACGAGCAGTACTTC. This encodes CSVWRVGAPGYEQYF.

The CDR3 DNA is TGCGCCAGCAGCCCGGCCATGACAGGATTCTATGGCTACACCTTC. Protein sequence: CASSPAMTGFYGYTF. The chain recombines TRBV4-3 with TRBJ1-2; D might be TRBD1 (6 bases). The CDR3 has 15 amino acids. Trimming removed 4 bases from V and 4 bases from J, with 16 bases in between. Germline V gives CDR1 LGHNA, CDR2 YSLEER.

This chain uses TRBV29-1 with TRBJ1-1; the match to TRBD1 covers 8 bases. Germline CDR1 is SQVTM and CDR2 is ANQGSEA. The length of the CDR3 is 13 residues. The V gene end was trimmed by 6 bases and the J gene end by 6 bases; junction bases not matched to a gene: 9. CDR3 DNA: TGCAGCGTCCTAGGACAGGGCTTAGCTGAAGCTTTCTTT. This gives the protein CSVLGQGLAEAFF.

This clone showed up just a few times. The chain joins TRBV6-4 to TRBJ2-1; 10 bases are a match to TRBD2. Germline V lookup: CDR1 MRHNA, CDR2 SNTAGT. Unmatched junction bases numbered 4, after V lost 0 bases and J lost 8 bases. CDR3 length: 15 amino acids. In DNA form, the CDR3 reads TGTGCCAGCAGTGACTCAATAGCGGGGGGAGATGAGCAGTTCTTC. Translating gives CASSDSIAGGDEQFF.